Described below is a single T cell receptor beta chain sequence and its context. Its antigen is not identified. This sample stems from a study of PD-1 blockade in classical Hodgkin lymphoma. Study results and caveats: Among the patients, those starting nivolumab under 1 year after ASCT were excluded. Relapsed/refractory patients reportedly had lower baseline diversity than newly diagnosed patients. Although disease activity or prior therapy may be involved, causes of the repertoire differences remain undefined.

Time point reported: cycle 4 day 1 (C4D1), after less than 7 weeks of nivolumab. Every patient relapsed after autologous stem cell transplantation, and brentuximab vedotin exposure varied. CD4+ T cells were purified from thawed PBMCs by magnetic negative selection. Best overall response was complete response, partial response or progressive disease in these relapsed/refractory classical Hodgkin lymphoma patients. TCRdb's table, derived via immunoSEQ multiplex PCR, lists solely in-frame clones and lacks some. The table shows tens of thousands of clones, with roughly 85% occurring only once. This clonotype was obtained from a human donor with classical Hodgkin lymphoma. Sequenced here: CD4+ T cells from blood, sampled before the fourth cycle of nivolumab.

The CDR3 loop is CASSVGVVGSSAGELFF. CDR3 coding DNA: TGTGCCAGCAGCGTAGGAGTGGTAGGTTCCTCGGCGGGGGAGCTGTTTTTT. This chain uses TRBV9 with TRBJ2-2; D remains unclear. Trimming took 0 bases from V and 8 from J, leaving 20 bases between them. This CDR3 comprises 17 residues. Germline V CDR1 and CDR2: SGDLS, YYNGEE.